Here is one T cell receptor (beta chain) with its context. Time point denoted: baseline, week 1 (first vaccination visit). Treatment: pre-vaccination baseline after standard-of-care therapy. The source of the sample is a study of a mutant IDH1 vaccine in newly diagnosed glioma. Study-wide context: Beforehand, treatment had been radiotherapy, temozolomide, or both; the majority received both.

Profiled with immunoSEQ multiplex PCR; TCRdb holds only in-frame clones, not every one. The repertoire includes around 59,000 clones, about nine tenths of them detected once, and over 2.5% sits in the top ten. The CDR3 length is 13 residues. Germline-derived CDR1 and CDR2 are MDHEN and SYDVKM. V lost 6 bases and J lost 0, with 9 bases in between. The clonotype was recovered from a man in his forties or fifties with glioma. The rearrangement joins TRBV28 to TRBJ2-7; weak D call: TRBD1 (7 bases). Sequences were derived from PBMCs, sampled from a glioma patient treated with radiotherapy, temozolomide or both. The chain's CDR3 is CASRRDSSYEQYF. For the CDR3, the DNA is TGTGCCAGCAGGCGGGACAGCTCCTACGAGCAGTACTTC.